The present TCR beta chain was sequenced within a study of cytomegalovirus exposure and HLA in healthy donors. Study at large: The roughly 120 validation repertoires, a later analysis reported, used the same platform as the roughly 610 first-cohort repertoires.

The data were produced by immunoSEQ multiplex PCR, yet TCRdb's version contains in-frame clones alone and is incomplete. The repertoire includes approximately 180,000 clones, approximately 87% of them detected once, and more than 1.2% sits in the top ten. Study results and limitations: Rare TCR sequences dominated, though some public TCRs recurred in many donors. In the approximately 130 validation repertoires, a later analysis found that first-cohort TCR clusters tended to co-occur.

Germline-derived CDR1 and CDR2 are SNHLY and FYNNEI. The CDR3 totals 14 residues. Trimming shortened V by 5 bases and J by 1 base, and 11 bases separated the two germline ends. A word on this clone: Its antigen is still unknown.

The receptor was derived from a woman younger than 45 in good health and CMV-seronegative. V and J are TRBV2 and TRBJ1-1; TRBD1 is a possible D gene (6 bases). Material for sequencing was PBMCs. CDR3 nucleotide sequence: TGTGCCAGCAGTACTGACAGGTGGAACACTGAAGCTTTCTTT. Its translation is CASSTDRWNTEAFF.